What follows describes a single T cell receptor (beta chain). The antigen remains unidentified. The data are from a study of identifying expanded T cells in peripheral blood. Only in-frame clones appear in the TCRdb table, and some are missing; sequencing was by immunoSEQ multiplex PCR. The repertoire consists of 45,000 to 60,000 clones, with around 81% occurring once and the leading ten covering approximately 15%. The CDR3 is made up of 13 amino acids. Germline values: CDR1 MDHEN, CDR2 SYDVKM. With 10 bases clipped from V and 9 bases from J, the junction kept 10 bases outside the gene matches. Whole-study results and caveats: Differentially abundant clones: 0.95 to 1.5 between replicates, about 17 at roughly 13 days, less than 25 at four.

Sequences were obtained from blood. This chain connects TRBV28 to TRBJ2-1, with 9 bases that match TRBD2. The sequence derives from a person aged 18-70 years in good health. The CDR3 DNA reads TGTGCCACCGCGGGGGGGCCTTTTAGTGAGCAGTTCTTC. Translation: CATAGGPFSEQFF.